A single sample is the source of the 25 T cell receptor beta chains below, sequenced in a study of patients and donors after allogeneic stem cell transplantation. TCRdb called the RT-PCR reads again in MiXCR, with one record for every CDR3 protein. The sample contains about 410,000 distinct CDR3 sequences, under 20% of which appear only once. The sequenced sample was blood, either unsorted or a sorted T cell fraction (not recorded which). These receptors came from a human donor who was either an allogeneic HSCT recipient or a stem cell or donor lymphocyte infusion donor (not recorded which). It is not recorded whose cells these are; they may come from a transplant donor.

The CDR3 region has the DNA TGCAGCGTTTTAGGACAGACGGGCTACACCTTC. Translation: CSVLGQTGYTF. This chain connects TRBV29-1 to TRBJ1-2, with D possibly matching TRBD1 (6 bases). Looked up from germline, CDR1 is SQVTM and CDR2 is ANQGSEA. This CDR3 region has 11 residues. V was trimmed by 5 bases and J by 8 bases, leaving 12 bases between them.

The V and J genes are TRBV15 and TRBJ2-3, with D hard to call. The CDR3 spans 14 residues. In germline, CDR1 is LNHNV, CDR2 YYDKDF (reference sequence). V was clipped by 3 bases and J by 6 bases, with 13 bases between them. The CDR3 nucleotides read TGTGCCACCAGCAGTTATGGGAAGGCTGATACGCAGTATTTT. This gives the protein CATSSYGKADTQYF.

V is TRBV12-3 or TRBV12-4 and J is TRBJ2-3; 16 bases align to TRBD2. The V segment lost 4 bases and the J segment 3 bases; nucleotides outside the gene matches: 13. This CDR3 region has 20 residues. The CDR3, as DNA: TGTGCCAGCAGTTACAAGGGGACTAGCGGGAGGGCCCGGTCGACAGATACGCAGTATTTT. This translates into CASSYKGTSGRARSTDTQYF.

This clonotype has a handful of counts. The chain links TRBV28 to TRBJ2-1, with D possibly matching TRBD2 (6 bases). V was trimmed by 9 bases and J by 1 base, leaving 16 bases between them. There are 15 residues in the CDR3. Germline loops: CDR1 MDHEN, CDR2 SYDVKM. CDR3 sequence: CASPPSGLSYNEQFF. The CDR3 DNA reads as TGTGCCAGTCCACCTTCGGGACTTTCCTACAATGAGCAGTTCTTC. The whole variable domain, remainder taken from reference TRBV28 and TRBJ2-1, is DVKVTQSSRYLVKRTGEKVFLECVQDMDHENMFWYRQDPGLGLRLIYFSYDVKMKEKGDIPEGYSVSREKKERFSLILESASTNQTSMYLCASPPSGLSYNEQFFGPGTRLTVL.

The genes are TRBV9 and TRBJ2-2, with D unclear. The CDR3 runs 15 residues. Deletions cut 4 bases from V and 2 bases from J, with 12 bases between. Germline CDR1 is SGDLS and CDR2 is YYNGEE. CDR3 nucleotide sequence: TGTGCCAGCAGCCACCGATCGGTCAACACCGGGGAGCTGTTTTTT. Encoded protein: CASSHRSVNTGELFF.

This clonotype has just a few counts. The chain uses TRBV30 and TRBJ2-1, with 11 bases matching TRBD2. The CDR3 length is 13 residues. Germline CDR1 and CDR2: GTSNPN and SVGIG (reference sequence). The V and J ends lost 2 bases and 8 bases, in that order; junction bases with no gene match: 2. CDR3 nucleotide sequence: TGTGCCTGGAGTAAACTAGCGGGGGATGAGCAGTTCTTC. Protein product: CAWSKLAGDEQFF.

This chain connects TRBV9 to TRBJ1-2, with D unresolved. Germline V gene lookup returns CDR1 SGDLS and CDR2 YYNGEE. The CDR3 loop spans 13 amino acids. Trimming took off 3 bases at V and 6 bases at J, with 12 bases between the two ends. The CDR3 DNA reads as TGTGCCAGCAGCGCCCCCGGGCTGCATGGCTACACCTTC. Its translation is CASSAPGLHGYTF.

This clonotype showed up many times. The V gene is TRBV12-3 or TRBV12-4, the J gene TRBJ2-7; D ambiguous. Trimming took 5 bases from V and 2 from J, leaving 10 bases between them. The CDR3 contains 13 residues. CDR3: CASSQARAYEQYF. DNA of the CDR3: TGTGCCAGCAGTCAAGCCCGGGCCTACGAGCAGTACTTC.

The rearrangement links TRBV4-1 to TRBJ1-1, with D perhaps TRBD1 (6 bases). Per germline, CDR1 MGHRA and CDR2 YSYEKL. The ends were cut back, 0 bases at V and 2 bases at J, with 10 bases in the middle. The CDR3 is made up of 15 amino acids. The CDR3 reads CASSQDYRVNTEAFF. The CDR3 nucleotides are TGCGCCAGCAGCCAAGATTACAGGGTAAACACTGAAGCTTTCTTT.

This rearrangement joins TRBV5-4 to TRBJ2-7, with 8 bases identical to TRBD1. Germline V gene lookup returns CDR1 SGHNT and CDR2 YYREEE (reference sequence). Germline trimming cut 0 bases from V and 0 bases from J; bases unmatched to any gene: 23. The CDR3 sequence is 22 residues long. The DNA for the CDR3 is TGTGCCAGCAGCTTGGCCGTCGACAGGGGCTCCCTTATGCCACTCTTCTCCTACGAGCAGTACTTC. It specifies CASSLAVDRGSLMPLFSYEQYF.

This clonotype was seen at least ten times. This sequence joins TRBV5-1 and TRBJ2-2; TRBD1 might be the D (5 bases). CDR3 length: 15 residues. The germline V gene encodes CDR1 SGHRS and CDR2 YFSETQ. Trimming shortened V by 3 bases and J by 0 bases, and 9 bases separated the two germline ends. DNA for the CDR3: TGCGCCAGCAGCTCAGGGCGGCCGAACACCGGGGAGCTGTTTTTT. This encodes CASSSGRPNTGELFF. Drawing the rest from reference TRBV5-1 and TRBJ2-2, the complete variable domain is KAGVTQTPRYLIKTRGQQVTLSCSPISGHRSVSWYQQTPGQGLQFLFEYFSETQRNKGNFPGRFSGRQFSNSRSEMNVSTLELGDSALYLCASSSGRPNTGELFFGEGSRLTVL.

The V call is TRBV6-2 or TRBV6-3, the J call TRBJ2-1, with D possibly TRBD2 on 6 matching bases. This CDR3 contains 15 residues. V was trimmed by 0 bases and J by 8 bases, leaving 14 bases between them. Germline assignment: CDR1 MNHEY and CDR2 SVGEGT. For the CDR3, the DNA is TGTGCCAGCAGTTACTCGGGCAGGGAGGTGGATGAGCAGTTCTTC. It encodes CASSYSGREVDEQFF.

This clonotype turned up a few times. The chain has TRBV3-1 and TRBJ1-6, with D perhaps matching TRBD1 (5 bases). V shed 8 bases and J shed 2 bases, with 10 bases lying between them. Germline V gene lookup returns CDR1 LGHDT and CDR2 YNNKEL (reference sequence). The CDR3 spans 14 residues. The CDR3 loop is CASGGRPYNSPLHF. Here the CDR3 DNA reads TGTGCCAGCGGGGGAAGACCCTATAATTCACCCCTCCACTTT.

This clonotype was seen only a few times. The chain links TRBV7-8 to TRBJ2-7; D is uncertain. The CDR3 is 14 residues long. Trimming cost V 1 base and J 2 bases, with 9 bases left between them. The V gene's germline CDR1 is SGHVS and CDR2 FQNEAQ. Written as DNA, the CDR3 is TGTGCCAGCAGCTTAGTCGAGACCACCTACGAGCAGTACTTC. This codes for CASSLVETTYEQYF.

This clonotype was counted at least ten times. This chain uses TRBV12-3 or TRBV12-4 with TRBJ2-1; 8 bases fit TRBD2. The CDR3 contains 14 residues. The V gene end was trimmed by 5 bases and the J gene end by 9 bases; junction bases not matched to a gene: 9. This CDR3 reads CASSPGLDTSEQFF. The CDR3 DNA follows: TGTGCCAGCAGTCCGGGACTAGATACCAGTGAGCAGTTCTTC.

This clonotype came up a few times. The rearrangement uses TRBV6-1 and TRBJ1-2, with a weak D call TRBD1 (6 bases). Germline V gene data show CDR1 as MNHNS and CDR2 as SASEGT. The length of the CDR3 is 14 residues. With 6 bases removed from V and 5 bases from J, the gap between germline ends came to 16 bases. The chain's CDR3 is CASRISGGGYGYTF. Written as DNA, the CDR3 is TGTGCCAGCAGAATCTCCGGAGGGGGGTATGGCTACACCTTC.

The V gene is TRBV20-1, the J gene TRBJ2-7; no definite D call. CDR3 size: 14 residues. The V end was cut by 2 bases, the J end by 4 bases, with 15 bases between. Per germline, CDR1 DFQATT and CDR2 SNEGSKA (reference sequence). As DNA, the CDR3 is TGCAGTGCTAGAAGGAACTCTCTTGGATACGAGCAGTACTTC. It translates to CSARRNSLGYEQYF.

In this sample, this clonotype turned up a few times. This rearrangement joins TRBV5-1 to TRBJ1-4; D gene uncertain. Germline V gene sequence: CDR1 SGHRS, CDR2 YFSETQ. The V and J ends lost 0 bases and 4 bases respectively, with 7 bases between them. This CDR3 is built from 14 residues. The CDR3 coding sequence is TGCGCCAGCAGCTTGGACGGAGTTAATGAAAAACTGTTTTTT. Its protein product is CASSLDGVNEKLFF. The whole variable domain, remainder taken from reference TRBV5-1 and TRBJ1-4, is KAGVTQTPRYLIKTRGQQVTLSCSPISGHRSVSWYQQTPGQGLQFLFEYFSETQRNKGNFPGRFSGRQFSNSRSEMNVSTLELGDSALYLCASSLDGVNEKLFFGSGTQLSVL.

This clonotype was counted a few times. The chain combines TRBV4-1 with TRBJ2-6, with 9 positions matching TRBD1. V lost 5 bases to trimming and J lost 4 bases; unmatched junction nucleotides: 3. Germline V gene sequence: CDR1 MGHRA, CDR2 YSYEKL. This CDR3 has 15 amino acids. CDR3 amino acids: CASSTQGAGANVLTF. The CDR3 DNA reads TGCGCCAGCAGCACACAGGGGGCCGGGGCCAACGTCCTGACTTTC.

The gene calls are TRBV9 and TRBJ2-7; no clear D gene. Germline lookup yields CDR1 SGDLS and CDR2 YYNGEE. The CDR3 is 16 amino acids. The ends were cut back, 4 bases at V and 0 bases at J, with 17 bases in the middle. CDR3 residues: CASSHTDGRFSYEQYF. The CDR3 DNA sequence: TGTGCCAGCAGCCACACGGACGGACGGTTCTCCTACGAGCAGTACTTC.

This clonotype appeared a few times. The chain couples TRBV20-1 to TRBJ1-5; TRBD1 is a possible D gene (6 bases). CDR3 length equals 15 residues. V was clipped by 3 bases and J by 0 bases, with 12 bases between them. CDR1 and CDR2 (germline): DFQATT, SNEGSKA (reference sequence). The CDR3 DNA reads TGCAGTGCTAGGCTTGACAGGCTTAGCAATCAGCCCCAGCATTTT. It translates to CSARLDRLSNQPQHF.

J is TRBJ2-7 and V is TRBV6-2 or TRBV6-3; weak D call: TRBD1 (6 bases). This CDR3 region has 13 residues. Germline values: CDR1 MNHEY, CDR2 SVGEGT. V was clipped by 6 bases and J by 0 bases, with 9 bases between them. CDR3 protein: CASRRQASYEQYF. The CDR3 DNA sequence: TGTGCCAGCAGAAGACAGGCCTCCTACGAGCAGTACTTC.

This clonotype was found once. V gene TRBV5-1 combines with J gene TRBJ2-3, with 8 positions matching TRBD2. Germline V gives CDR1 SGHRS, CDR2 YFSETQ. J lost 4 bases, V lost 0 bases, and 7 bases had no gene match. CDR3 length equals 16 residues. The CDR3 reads CASSLGSGSGPDTQYF. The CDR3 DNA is TGCGCCAGCAGCTTGGGGAGCGGGAGTGGACCAGATACGCAGTATTTT. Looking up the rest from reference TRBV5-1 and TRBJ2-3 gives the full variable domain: KAGVTQTPRYLIKTRGQQVTLSCSPISGHRSVSWYQQTPGQGLQFLFEYFSETQRNKGNFPGRFSGRQFSNSRSEMNVSTLELGDSALYLCASSLGSGSGPDTQYFGPGTRLTVL.

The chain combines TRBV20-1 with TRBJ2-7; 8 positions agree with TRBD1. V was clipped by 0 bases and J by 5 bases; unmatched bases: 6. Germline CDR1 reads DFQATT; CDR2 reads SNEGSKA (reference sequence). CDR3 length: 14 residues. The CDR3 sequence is CSARDRDRRHEQYF. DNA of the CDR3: TGCAGTGCTAGAGACCGGGACAGGCGACACGAGCAGTACTTC.

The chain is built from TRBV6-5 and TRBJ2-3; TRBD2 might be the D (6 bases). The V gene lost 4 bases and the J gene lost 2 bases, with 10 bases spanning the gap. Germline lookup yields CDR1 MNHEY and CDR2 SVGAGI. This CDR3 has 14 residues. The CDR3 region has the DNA TGTGCCAGCAGTTTCGGGAGTACCACAGATACGCAGTATTTT. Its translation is CASSFGSTTDTQYF.